This T cell receptor (beta chain) was recovered during a study of T cells in Graves' hyperthyroidism and ophthalmopathy. Amplification of TCR beta CDR3 regions used RNA as the template. A first-round RT-PCR of the TCR CDR3 used the HTBI primer set. TCRdb re-called the multiplex PCR reads through MiXCR, storing one row per CDR3 protein. The sample comprises 480,000 or so distinct CDR3 sequences, approximately 15% of which are singletons, and roughly 17% rests with the top ten. This clonotype was counted ten times or more. V dropped 5 bases and J dropped 3; count of bases not matched to a gene: 5. Germline V gene data show CDR1 as SGHNT and CDR2 as YENEEA. The CDR3 totals 14 residues.

The sequence was collected from a woman between 18 and 29 years old with Graves' hyperthyroidism. What was sequenced was blood. V is TRBV11-3 and J is TRBJ2-7; 9 nucleotides line up with TRBD1. Here the CDR3 DNA reads TGTGCCAGCAGCACGGGGACAGGGATCTACGAGCAGTACTTC. Its translation: CASSTGTGIYEQYF. Supplemented by reference TRBV11-3 and TRBJ2-7, the full variable domain reads EAGVVQSPRYKIIEKKQPVAFWCNPISGHNTLYWYLQNLGQGPELLIRYENEEAVDDSQLPKDRFSAERLKGVDSTLKIQPAELGDSAVYLCASSTGTGIYEQYFGPGTRLTVT.